Listed below are T cell receptor beta chains from one sample, sequenced in a study of blood T cell repertoires in COVID-19. Clones were read by immunoSEQ multiplex PCR, and TCRdb kept only the in-frame ones, dropping some. The profile shows around 330,000 clones, approximately 87% of them singletons. The specimen sequenced was peripheral blood. The origin of the receptors is a woman aged 50 to 65 with active or convalescent COVID-19. Each CDR3 is given with its conserved first and last residue. D genes are given only for firm matches. The size field is filled for only some rows; it gives once, few, many or a size class.

TRBJ2-3,many,TRBD2,TRBV7-3,CASSFSPGLGITDTQYF,TGTGCCAGCAGTTTCTCACCGGGACTAGGGATAACAGATACGCAGTATTTT
TRBJ2-5,-,-,TRBV7-9,CASSSTGLSIFGQETQYF,TGTGCCAGCAGCTCTACGGGACTCTCGATTTTTGGCCAAGAGACCCAGTACTTC
TRBJ1-1,-,-,TRBV28,CASSLRKTANTEAFF,TGTGCCAGCAGTTTAAGGAAGACAGCGAACACTGAAGCTTTCTTT
TRBJ2-3,-,TRBD2,TRBV6-6,CASSYLSGIRDTQYF,TGTGCCAGCAGTTACCTTAGCGGGATCCGAGATACGCAGTATTTT
TRBJ1-1,-,-,TRBV7-6,CASSLEPDTPDMDENTEAFF,TGTGCCAGCAGCTTAGAGCCGGACACCCCAGATATGGACGAGAACACTGAAGCTTTCTTT
TRBJ1-3,-,-,TRBV10-3,CAISEVAAGNTIYF,TGTGCCATCAGTGAAGTTGCAGCTGGAAACACCATATATTTT
TRBJ1-2,-,TRBD1,TRBV4-1,CASSQAHRGLDGYTF,TGCGCCAGCAGCCAAGCCCACAGGGGGCTTGACGGCTACACCTTC
TRBJ1-4,-,TRBD1,TRBV7-9,CASSLVVRGMANEKLFF,TGTGCCAGCAGCTTAGTTGTCAGGGGGATGGCTAATGAAAAACTGTTTTTT
TRBJ1-5,-,TRBD1,TRBV5-4,CASSLGPGQNQPQHF,TGTGCCAGCAGCCTTGGCCCGGGACAGAATCAGCCCCAGCATTTT
TRBJ1-2,-,-,TRBV4-1,CASSHGGGRYGYTF,TGCGCCAGCAGCCATGGGGGGGGCAGGTATGGCTACACCTTC
TRBJ1-2,once,TRBD1,TRBV18,CASSEGTDYGYTF,TGTGCCAGCTCAGAGGGGACAGACTATGGCTACACCTTC
TRBJ1-4,once,-,TRBV7-2,CASSLQFNEKLFF,TGTGCCAGCAGTCTACAGTTTAATGAAAAACTGTTTTTT
TRBJ2-7,-,-,TRBV15,CATSRKESTVYEQYF,TGTGCCACCAGCAGAAAAGAGTCGACAGTCTACGAGCAGTACTTC
TRBJ1-6,-,TRBD1,TRBV30,CAWRTGPHNSPLHF,TGTGCCTGGAGGACAGGGCCCCATAATTCACCCCTCCACTTT
TRBJ2-7,-,TRBD2,TRBV4-2,CASSQPGTSGTYEQYF,TGTGCCAGCAGCCAACCCGGGACTAGCGGAACCTACGAGCAGTACTTC
TRBJ2-3,-,TRBD2,TRBV4-2,CASSIRLAGGPGTDTQYF,TGTGCCAGCAGCATTAGACTAGCGGGGGGGCCAGGGACAGATACGCAGTATTTT
TRBJ2-1,-,TRBD2,TRBV3-1/TRBV3-2,CASSPGTSGRNEQFF,TGTGCCAGCAGCCCCGGGACTAGCGGGAGAAATGAGCAGTTCTTC
TRBJ1-2,-,TRBD1,TRBV19,CASSIRSGGSYGYTF,TGTGCCAGTAGTATCAGATCAGGGGGCTCGTATGGCTACACCTTC
TRBJ2-3,-,TRBD1,TRBV30,CAWSPGQGPTDTQYF,TGTGCCTGGAGTCCGGGACAGGGGCCCACAGATACGCAGTATTTT
TRBJ1-1,-,-,TRBV30,CAWSPGEGITEAFF,TGTGCCTGGAGCCCCGGGGAGGGTATAACTGAAGCTTTCTTT
TRBJ1-3,-,-,TRBV12-3/TRBV12-4,CASSQGPGNTIYF,TGTGCCAGCAGCCAGGGCCCAGGAAACACCATATATTTT
TRBJ1-1,-,-,TRBV6-6,CASSYSQGYTEAFF,TGTGCCAGCAGTTACTCTCAGGGCTACACTGAAGCTTTCTTT
TRBJ2-6,-,-,TRBV11-3,CASSSFSGANVLTF,TGTGCCAGCAGCTCATTCTCTGGGGCCAACGTCCTGACTTTC
TRBJ2-1,-,TRBD1,TRBV18,CASSPGTGVNEQFF,TGTGCCAGCTCACCCGGGACAGGGGTCAATGAGCAGTTCTTC
TRBJ2-1,-,-,TRBV4-2,CASSQDRTTYNEQFF,TGTGCCAGCAGCCAAGATCGGACTACCTACAATGAGCAGTTCTTC
TRBJ1-2,-,TRBD1,TRBV29-1,CSVSRDRSFYGYTF,TGCAGCGTTTCCCGGGACAGAAGTTTCTATGGCTACACCTTC
TRBJ2-3,-,-,TRBV4-2,CASSPEWADTQYF,TGTGCCAGCAGCCCGGAGTGGGCAGATACGCAGTATTTT
TRBJ2-3,-,TRBD1,TRBV5-4,CASSPRTGRWSDTQYF,TGTGCCAGCAGCCCCAGGACAGGTCGGTGGTCAGATACGCAGTATTTT
TRBJ1-3,-,-,TRBV27,CASRLQGSGNTIYF,TGTGCCAGCAGGCTACAGGGATCTGGAAACACCATATATTTT
TRBJ1-5,-,-,TRBV28,CASSFAAGDSNQPQHF,TGTGCCAGCAGTTTTGCGGCAGGGGATAGCAATCAGCCCCAGCATTTT
TRBJ2-7,-,-,TRBV5-1,CASSLWTAEEQYF,TGCGCCAGCAGCTTGTGGACAGCGGAGGAGCAGTACTTC
TRBJ1-2,-,-,TRBV3-1/TRBV3-2,CASSQVGTDYGYTF,TGTGCCAGCAGCCAAGTGGGGACTGACTATGGCTACACCTTC
TRBJ2-1,-,-,TRBV9,CASSVGVVNEQFF,TGTGCCAGCAGCGTGGGAGTAGTTAATGAGCAGTTCTTC
TRBJ1-5,-,TRBD1,TRBV5-1,CASSFGTGGFQPQHF,TGCGCCAGCAGCTTCGGGACAGGGGGATTTCAGCCCCAGCATTTT
TRBJ1-1,-,TRBD1,TRBV6-2/TRBV6-3,CASSYSGTGANTEAFF,TGTGCCAGCAGTTACTCGGGGACAGGGGCGAACACTGAAGCTTTCTTT
TRBJ1-6,-,-,TRBV20-1,CSASFSGPGSPLHF,TGCAGTGCTAGTTTTTCGGGCCCGGGGTCACCCCTCCACTTT
TRBJ2-7,-,-,TRBV1,CTSSQTFRGGEAPYEQYF,TGCACCAGCAGCCAAACCTTTCGCGGGGGGGAGGCCCCCTACGAGCAGTACTTC
TRBJ2-3,once,-,TRBV27,CASRLGATSTDTQYF,TGTGCCAGCAGGCTTGGCGCGACTAGCACAGATACGCAGTATTTT
TRBJ1-5,-,-,TRBV5-6,CASSPGFPTGSNQPQHF,TGTGCCAGCAGCCCGGGCTTCCCTACGGGGAGCAATCAGCCCCAGCATTTT
TRBJ1-1,-,-,TRBV28,CASSFLRHQGTNTEAFF,TGTGCCAGCAGTTTCTTAAGACACCAGGGGACGAACACTGAAGCTTTCTTT
TRBJ2-5,-,TRBD1,TRBV28,CASSLTGRETQYF,TGTGCCAGCAGTCTGACAGGGAGAGAGACCCAGTACTTC
TRBJ2-7,-,TRBD1,TRBV18,CASSPPGTGNEQYF,TGTGCCAGCTCACCCCCCGGGACAGGGAACGAGCAGTACTTC
TRBJ1-2,-,TRBD1,TRBV6-1,CASSGTGTGPLGYGYTF,TGTGCCAGCAGTGGCACCGGGACAGGGCCCTTAGGCTATGGCTACACCTTC